Listed below are T cell receptor beta chains from one sample, sequenced in a study of spatial heterogeneity in lung cancer. MiXCR, applied by TCRdb to the 5' RACE reads, yields one record per CDR3 protein. The sample holds some 5,400 distinct CDR3 sequences, around 4.3% seen once. The sample was normal lung tissue next to the tumor, taken at surgery. These receptors all stem from a male donor with early-stage non-small cell lung cancer. The conserved cysteine and the conserved F or W are not part of the CDR3 here. Fields, in order: J gene, V gene, CDR3 protein.

J gene: TRBJ1-3
V gene: TRBV12-3/TRBV12-4
CDR3 protein: ASSSYSGNTIY

J gene: TRBJ2-1
V gene: TRBV12-3/TRBV12-4
CDR3 protein: ASSPLAGGPNEQF

J gene: TRBJ2-1
V gene: TRBV6-1
CDR3 protein: ASSEGPPPNEQF

J gene: TRBJ2-1
V gene: TRBV27
CDR3 protein: ASSAGTRYNEQF

J gene: TRBJ1-3
V gene: TRBV12-3/TRBV12-4
CDR3 protein: ASSFTAGNTIY

J gene: TRBJ2-7
V gene: TRBV11-2
CDR3 protein: ASSPATYYEQY

J gene: TRBJ1-4
V gene: TRBV19
CDR3 protein: ASSTGTGNNEKLF

J gene: TRBJ2-7
V gene: TRBV7-8
CDR3 protein: ASSLEAGYEQY

J gene: TRBJ2-5
V gene: TRBV19
CDR3 protein: ASRPGTTQETQY

J gene: TRBJ1-1
V gene: TRBV20-1
CDR3 protein: SARQQLNTEAF

J gene: TRBJ1-5
V gene: TRBV5-8
CDR3 protein: ASSLNKDQPQH

J gene: TRBJ2-7
V gene: TRBV18
CDR3 protein: ASSPATGRTYEQY

J gene: TRBJ1-3
V gene: TRBV30
CDR3 protein: AWSVRANGNTIY

J gene: TRBJ1-2
V gene: TRBV2
CDR3 protein: ASRGIRGYT

J gene: TRBJ1-1
V gene: TRBV15
CDR3 protein: ATRGQGAGTEAF

J gene: TRBJ2-7
V gene: TRBV6-1
CDR3 protein: ASSEREGREQY

J gene: TRBJ2-1
V gene: TRBV11-2
CDR3 protein: ASSWERGNEQF

J gene: TRBJ1-6
V gene: TRBV6-1
CDR3 protein: ASSGGTGDNSPLH

J gene: TRBJ2-4
V gene: TRBV29-1
CDR3 protein: SVVFSEPLQY

J gene: TRBJ2-2
V gene: TRBV6-4
CDR3 protein: ASSDGTGLKDTGELF

J gene: TRBJ1-6
V gene: TRBV9
CDR3 protein: ASSVGYREGPLH

J gene: TRBJ2-3
V gene: TRBV7-7
CDR3 protein: ASSSSGGADNTQY